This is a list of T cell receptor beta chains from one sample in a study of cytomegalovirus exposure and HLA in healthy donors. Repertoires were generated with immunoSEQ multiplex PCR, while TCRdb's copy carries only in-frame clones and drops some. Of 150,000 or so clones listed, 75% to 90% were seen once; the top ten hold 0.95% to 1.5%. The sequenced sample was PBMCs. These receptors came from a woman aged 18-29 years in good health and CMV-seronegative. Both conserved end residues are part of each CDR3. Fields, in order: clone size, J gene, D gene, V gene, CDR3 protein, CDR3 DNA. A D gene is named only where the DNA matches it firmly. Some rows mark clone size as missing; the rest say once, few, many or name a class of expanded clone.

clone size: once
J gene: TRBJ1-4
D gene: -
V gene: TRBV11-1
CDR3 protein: CASSLYPKVAGAANEKLFF
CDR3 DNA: TGTGCCAGCAGCTTATATCCGAAGGTCGCAGGGGCAGCTAATGAAAAACTGTTTTTT

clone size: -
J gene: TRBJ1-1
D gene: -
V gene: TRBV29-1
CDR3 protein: CSVAGGRITEAFF
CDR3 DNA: TGCAGCGTTGCGGGGGGCCGAATCACTGAAGCTTTCTTT

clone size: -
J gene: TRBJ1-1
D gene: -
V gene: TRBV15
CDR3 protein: CATSGRSGNTEAFF
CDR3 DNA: TGTGCCACCAGCGGTAGGTCGGGGAACACTGAAGCTTTCTTT

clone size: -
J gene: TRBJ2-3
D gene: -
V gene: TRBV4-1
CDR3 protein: CASSQETVRMSTQYF
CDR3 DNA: TGCGCCAGCAGCCAAGAGACAGTGAGGATGAGTACGCAGTATTTT

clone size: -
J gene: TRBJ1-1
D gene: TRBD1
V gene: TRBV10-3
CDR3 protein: CAISEFWDRGRNTEAFF
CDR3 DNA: TGTGCCATCAGTGAGTTCTGGGACAGGGGGAGGAACACTGAAGCTTTCTTT

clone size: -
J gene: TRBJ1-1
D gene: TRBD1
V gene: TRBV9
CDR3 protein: CASSVGDRGQAFF
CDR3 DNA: TGTGCCAGCAGCGTAGGTGACAGGGGGCAAGCTTTCTTT

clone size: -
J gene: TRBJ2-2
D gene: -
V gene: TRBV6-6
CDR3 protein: CASSYFDRNTGELFF
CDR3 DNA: TGTGCCAGCAGTTACTTCGACAGGAACACCGGGGAGCTGTTTTTT

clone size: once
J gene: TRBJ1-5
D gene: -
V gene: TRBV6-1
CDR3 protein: CASSEGRVRQPQHF
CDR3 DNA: TGTGCCAGCAGTGAAGGACGGGTACGGCAGCCCCAGCATTTT

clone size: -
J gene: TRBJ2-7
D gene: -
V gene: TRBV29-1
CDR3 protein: CSVGHRADEQYF
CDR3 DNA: TGCAGCGTTGGGCACAGGGCCGACGAGCAGTACTTC

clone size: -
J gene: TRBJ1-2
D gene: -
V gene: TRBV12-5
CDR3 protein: CASGLERGGYTF
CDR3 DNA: TGTGCTAGTGGTTTGGAAAGGGGTGGCTACACCTTC

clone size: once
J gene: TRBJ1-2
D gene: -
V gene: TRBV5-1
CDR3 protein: CASSPPGYGYTF
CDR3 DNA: TGCGCCAGCAGCCCACCGGGCTATGGCTACACCTTC

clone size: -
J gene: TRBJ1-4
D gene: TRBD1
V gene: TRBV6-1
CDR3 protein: CASSERGQRNEKLFF
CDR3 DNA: TGTGCCAGCAGTGAGAGGGGACAGCGTAATGAAAAACTGTTTTTT

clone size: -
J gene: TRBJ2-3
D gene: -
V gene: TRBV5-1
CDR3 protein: CASSMGGLTSTDTQYF
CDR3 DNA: TGCGCCAGCAGCATGGGGGGCCTAACTAGCACAGATACGCAGTATTTT

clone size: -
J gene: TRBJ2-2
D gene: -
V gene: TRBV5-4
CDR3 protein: CASRDASANTGELFF
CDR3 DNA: TGTGCCAGCAGGGATGCAAGCGCGAACACCGGGGAGCTGTTTTTT

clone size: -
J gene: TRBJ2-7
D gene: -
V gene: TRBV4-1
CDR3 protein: CASSQEGRSFSYEQYF
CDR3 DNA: TGCGCCAGCAGCCAAGAGGGCCGTTCTTTCTCCTACGAGCAGTACTTC

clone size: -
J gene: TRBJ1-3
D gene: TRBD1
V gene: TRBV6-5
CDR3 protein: CASRPDRGGNTIYF
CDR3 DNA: TGTGCCAGCAGACCCGACAGGGGTGGAAACACCATATATTTT

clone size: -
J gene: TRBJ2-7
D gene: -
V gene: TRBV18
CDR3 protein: CASSPYARRGNYEQYF
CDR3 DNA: TGTGCCAGCTCACCATATGCCCGCCGGGGGAACTACGAGCAGTACTTC

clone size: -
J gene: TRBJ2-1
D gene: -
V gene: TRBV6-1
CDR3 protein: CASISRGLDVNEQFF
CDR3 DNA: TGTGCCAGCATCTCCCGAGGGTTGGACGTGAATGAGCAGTTCTTC

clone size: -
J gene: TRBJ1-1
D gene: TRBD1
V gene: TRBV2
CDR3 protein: CACGKTGSGTEAFF
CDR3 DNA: TGTGCCTGCGGAAAGACAGGGTCGGGCACTGAAGCTTTCTTT

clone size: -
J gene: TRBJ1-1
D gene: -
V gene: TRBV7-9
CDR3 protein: CASSQGGGDYTEAFF
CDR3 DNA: TGTGCCAGCAGCCAGGGAGGAGGGGACTACACTGAAGCTTTCTTT

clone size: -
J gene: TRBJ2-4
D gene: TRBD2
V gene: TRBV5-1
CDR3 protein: CASSFGLAGGPDKNIQYF
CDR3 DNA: TGCGCCAGCAGCTTTGGACTAGCGGGGGGACCCGACAAAAACATTCAGTACTTC

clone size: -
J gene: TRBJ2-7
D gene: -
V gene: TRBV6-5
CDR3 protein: CASSYAGLSYEQYF
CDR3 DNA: TGTGCCAGCAGTTATGCGGGACTCTCCTACGAGCAGTACTTC

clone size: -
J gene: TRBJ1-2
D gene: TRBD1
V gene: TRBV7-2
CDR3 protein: CASGQASNYGYTF
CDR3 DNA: TGTGCCAGCGGACAGGCTTCTAACTATGGCTACACCTTC

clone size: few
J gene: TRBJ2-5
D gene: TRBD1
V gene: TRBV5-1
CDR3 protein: CASSLQGPGQETQYF
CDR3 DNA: TGCGCCAGCAGCTTACAGGGGCCCGGACAAGAGACCCAGTACTTC